Below, 9 T cell receptor beta chains from the same sample are listed, as sequenced in a study of blood T cells in healthy people across ages (dated by TCRdb to between 2015 and 2017). The library relied on 5' RACE. Sequencing instrument: Illumina HiSeq 2500. A second PCR of roughly 7 to 11 cycles was performed with a sample-barcoded 5' primer and a J-beta primer mix. TCRdb reanalyzed the raw reads on its own, using fastp at Q25 for trimming and MiXCR for clone calling, and kept in-frame beta chains. Merged by CDR3 protein, the rows form single entries marked with the most common genes and DNA. The sample includes roughly 800,000 distinct CDR3 sequences, with more than 45% observed a single time. Clones ranked in the top ten supply over 20% of the sample. The sample comprised blood. All receptors derive from a man younger than 45 in good health.

This sequence joins TRBV3-1 and TRBJ2-5, with D possibly matching TRBD2 (6 bases). The V end was cut by 1 base, the J end by 11 bases, with 17 bases between. CDR1 LGHDT and CDR2 YNNKEL come from the germline V gene (reference sequence). This CDR3 is 14 amino acids long. The CDR3, as DNA: TGTGCCAGCAGCCAAGGCGGGGTGACTGGGGAGCAGTACTTC. This gives the protein CASSQGGVTGEQYF.

V and J are TRBV19 and TRBJ2-7; D call uncertain. This CDR3 has 13 residues. Between the trimmed V and J ends, which lost 2 bases and 0 bases, there was a span of 5 bases. Germline CDR1 reads LNHDA; CDR2 reads SQIVND (reference sequence). The CDR3, as DNA: TGTGCCAGTAGTATATTTCCCTCCTACGAGCAGTACTTC. This translates into CASSIFPSYEQYF.

The chain combines TRBV13 with TRBJ1-2; weak D call: TRBD1 (6 bases). V was clipped by 5 bases and J by 8 bases, with 18 bases between them. CDR3 size: 14 residues. Per germline, CDR1 PRHDT and CDR2 FYEKMQ (reference sequence). DNA for the CDR3: TGTGCCAGCAGCGCAACAGGGCCCGCTGAGGGCTACACCTTC. Its protein product is CASSATGPAEGYTF.

Only one count was recorded for this clonotype. This chain uses TRBV20-1 with TRBJ1-2; D is undetermined. The CDR3 spans 12 residues. The ends were cut back, 2 bases at V and 4 bases at J, with 8 bases in the middle. CDR1 is DFQATT and CDR2 is SNEGSKA in the germline V gene (reference sequence). Written as DNA, the CDR3 is TGCAGTGCTAGATCCCCCCTCTATGGCTACACCTTC. It codes for CSARSPLYGYTF.

The rearrangement joins TRBV5-6 to TRBJ2-3; no firm D call. CDR1 is SGHDT and CDR2 is YYEEEE in the germline V gene. The V and J ends lost 4 bases and 2 bases respectively, with 8 bases between them. This CDR3 is 13 amino acids long. The CDR3 bases are TGTGCCAGCAGCAGCGACCACACAGATACGCAGTATTTT. Protein sequence: CASSSDHTDTQYF.

This chain connects TRBV11-2 to TRBJ2-1, with 10 bases identical to TRBD2. The CDR3 has 18 amino acids. The trim removed 1 base at V and 6 bases at J, leaving 12 bases unmatched. Per germline, CDR1 SGHAT and CDR2 FQNNGV. The CDR3 DNA is TGTGCCAGCAGCTTAGTTAGCGGGGGGCGCTGGATATCCAATGAGCAGTTCTTC. The encoded protein is CASSLVSGGRWISNEQFF.

With respect to this clonotype: Compared with germline, one end of the junction differs, possibly owing to a read error. The chain employs TRBV13 and TRBJ2-5; D unclear. This CDR3 spans 13 amino acids. Germline CDR1 reads PRHDT; CDR2 reads FYEKMQ (reference sequence). Written as DNA, the CDR3 is TGTACCAGCAGTGACACGTACCAAGAGACCCAGTACTTC. It encodes CTSSDTYQETQYF.

This sequence joins TRBV7-6 and TRBJ2-1, with 7 bases that match TRBD2. In germline, CDR1 is SGHVS, CDR2 FNYEAQ. Trimming at V came to 5 bases and at J to 7 bases, leaving 14 bases not matched to a gene. The CDR3 is 16 residues long. The chain's CDR3 is CASSPPRRASGNEQFF. The CDR3, as DNA: TGTGCCAGCAGCCCACCCCGTCGGGCTAGCGGTAATGAGCAGTTCTTC.

The genes are TRBV7-9 and TRBJ1-1, with D unclear. Looked up from germline, CDR1 is SEHNR and CDR2 is FQNEAQ (reference sequence). The CDR3 is 13 residues long. The V end lost 0 bases, the J end lost 11 bases, and 13 bases lay between the germline ends. CDR3 bases: TGTGCCAGCAGCTTAGCGGCGTCGGGGATGGCTTTCTTT. Its protein is CASSLAASGMAFF.